What follows is one TCR beta chain and its context. Its matching antigen is unknown. Germline CDR1 SGHRS, CDR2 YFSETQ. The CDR3 spans 15 residues. Trimming took off 6 bases at V and 7 bases at J, with 20 bases between the two ends. The authors ran a second PCR of about 6 to 11 cycles using a sample-barcoded 5' primer and a J-beta primer mix. Every molecule of cDNA carried a tag from a template-switch adaptor with 12 random nucleotides. TCRdb recomputed calls from the 5' RACE reads with MiXCR, one row per CDR3 protein. The sample consists of some 1,500,000 distinct CDR3 sequences, about 45% of them appearing once. The data originate from a study of blood T cells in healthy people across ages. Study-level information: Per two T cells, template switching captured roughly one barcoded beta molecule.

Study results and limitations: Strong correlation linked observed beta diversity and percent naive T cells. Long-lived donors carried more naive CD4+ cells and greater diversity than aged donors.

This chain joins TRBV5-1 and TRBJ2-1; unclear D gene. Input material: blood. This clonotype was obtained from a woman between 18 and 30 years old in good health. The DNA for the CDR3 is TGCGCCAGCAACCCTCTCTCCTTCACGGATAATGAGCAGTTCTTC. Translated, it gives CASNPLSFTDNEQFF. Full variable domain (rest looked up from reference TRBV5-1 and TRBJ2-1): KAGVTQTPRYLIKTRGQQVTLSCSPISGHRSVSWYQQTPGQGLQFLFEYFSETQRNKGNFPGRFSGRQFSNSRSEMNVSTLELGDSALYLCASNPLSFTDNEQFFGPGTRLTVL.